The clone carrying this TCR beta chain was observed a few times. Its antigen is unknown. The data were obtained in a study of T-cell memory formation after mild COVID-19. Overall study results and limits: Contracting clones from day 15 to 85 showed balanced CD4/CD8; later expanders favored CD4+.

V was pared by 4 bases and J by 5 bases, with 12 bases between. Per germline, CDR1 LGHNA and CDR2 YNFKEQ. This CDR3 has 14 residues. TCRdb processed the 5' RACE reads anew with MiXCR; each CDR3 protein has one entry. The sample holds 55,000 to 70,000 distinct CDR3 sequences, 25% to 35% seen once. The origin of this receptor is a man aged 18 to 35 who had mild COVID-19 (a few samples of this study predate the infection). Cell type and time point are not known. Sequenced material: PBMCs or a T cell subset sorted from them (not recorded which). This chain uses TRBV4-2 with TRBJ2-4; unclear D gene. CDR3 coding DNA: TGTGCCAGCAGCCCCTCTCACCCAGAAAACATTCAGTACTTC. Amino acid sequence: CASSPSHPENIQYF.